This T cell receptor beta chain was profiled in a study of a mutant IDH1 vaccine in newly diagnosed glioma (dated by TCRdb to the early 2020s). Background on the whole study: In the chemotherapy-containing groups, vaccination started alongside temozolomide cycles, whereas in patients who had radiotherapy alone it started 4-6 weeks after radiotherapy. The week-35 safety follow-up took place at visit V12, and the week-47 end of study took place at visit V13. Longitudinal TCRB deep sequencing was done for 25 to 30 treated patients, wherever samples were available for exploratory analyses. Peripheral blood samples were drawn at six visits, namely V03 (baseline), V05, V07, V10, V12 and V13. Of the roughly 34 treated patients, around 62% were male and approximately 40% were female, and a mean age of roughly 41 years was recorded. Prior to enrollment, standard therapy consisting of radiotherapy alone, temozolomide alone, or radiochemotherapy with temozolomide had been administered to patients, with the combination being received by most patients.

The library was generated by the immunoSEQ multiplex PCR assay. Following the manufacturer's protocol, the hsTCRB Kit was used to amplify rearranged TCR beta chain sequences. Sequencing of TCRB libraries was carried out on an Illumina MiSeq. The authors' pipeline ran thus. The proprietary platform of the kit vendor was used for demultiplexing, trimming and gene mapping. As stored in TCRdb, this immuneACCESS dataset retains in-frame rearrangements with V and J assigned. A fraction of the clones does not appear; measured against another copy, unresolved V genes explain less than half of the discrepancy, and the remainder lacks a known reason. V and J calls and clone size are given by that table; D and trimming were obtained from the DNA. For this sample there are tens of thousands of clones; around four fifths appear just once. The ten largest make up 3.5% to 4% of the sample. This specimen's time point label, interpreted: week 47, end of study. Each vaccine dose, consisting of 300 ug of a 20-mer mutant IDH1 peptide in Montanide, was administered subcutaneously with topical imiquimod. Patients received eight vaccinations in weeks 1, 3, 5, 7, 11, 15, 19 and 23, corresponding to visits V03 through V10. Donors had newly diagnosed WHO grade 3 or 4 IDH1-mutant astrocytomas with loss of nuclear ATRX. The samples were drawn from NOA16, a multicentre, single-arm, open-label phase I trial in Germany that tested a mutant IDH1 peptide vaccine in humans for the first time. The DNeasy Blood and Tissue Kit was used to extract genomic DNA from EDTA blood for TCRB sequencing.

The investigation overall reported the following: Pseudoprogression seemed to be unrelated to changes in the top peripheral T cell clonotypes found by TCRB sequencing. Across multiple MHC alleles, vaccine-induced immune responses were seen in nearly 95% of patients. According to the authors, sample limitations meant that analyses of patient blood samples could not be reproduced. Availability determined which PBMC samples were chosen for TCRB deep sequencing.

With respect to this clone: The antigen it binds to is not known. No base quality values were provided; no much bigger clone lies one nucleotide off.

The sequencing used PBMCs, collected from a glioma patient whose treatment included an IDH1 peptide vaccine. This clonotype was obtained from a man under 40 with glioma.

The CDR3: CASSPSPTGGAYNEQFF. DNA sequence: TGTGCCAGCAGTCCATCCCCTACGGGGGGCGCCTACAATGAGCAGTTCTTC. This sequence uses TRBV27 and TRBJ2-1; TRBD2 could be the D gene, as 7 bases match. Based on the germline V gene (reference sequence), the CDR1 and CDR2 sequences are MNHEY and SMNVEV. From its cysteine to its phenylalanine, the CDR3 spans 17 amino acids. Only the CDR3 DNA stays, 51 bases, in frame from base 1. At the junction V is shortened by 5 bases and J by 2 bases, with 19 bases in between.